This T cell receptor beta chain was captured in a study of cytomegalovirus exposure and HLA in healthy donors (dated by TCRdb to about 2017). In terms of the full investigation: An earlier analysis of 587 of the donors reported 276 Gb of sequence data and 117 million unique TCR beta sequences obtained from about 170 million T cells. A separate validation cohort of more than 100 different subjects was used in addition to the 666-subject first cohort. About 5 DR-DQ haplotypes were handled as single units for association and clustering, since linkage in the cohort was strong. An earlier analysis of approximately 580 of the donors used high-throughput TCR beta sequencing to judge whether each TCR beta V gene segment behaved as functional or pseudogenic. In a later genetic analysis, genome-wide SNP genotypes for about three fifths of the roughly 670 donors were used, and that subset was treated as a discovery cohort. Among about 410 genotyped donors of the cohort, an average of around 220,000 unique TCR beta nucleotide sequences was sequenced per donor, of which about 18% were non-productive. Both class I and class II loci were covered by HLA typing, at four-digit resolution. All discovery cohort repertoires had been generated using a single sequencing platform. Rather than using new phenotypic data, the later analysis identified candidate immune exposures from TCR beta sequences and from how often those sequences occurred across donors. The aim of the study was to test whether cataloging public T cell receptors could identify signatures of past pathogen exposure. In a later analysis, previously published TCR beta repertoires from fewer than 750 donors were re-analyzed and high-resolution HLA genotyping was added so that TCR occurrence patterns could be studied. Typing coverage varied by locus: about 620-630 donors for A, B, C, DRB1 and DQB1; more than 500 for DQA1; over 600 for DPA1; roughly 470 for DPB1. Of the roughly 400 genotyped donors, 65% to 90% fell in the genetic ancestry cluster associated with self-reported Caucasian donors. The study profiled the T cell repertoires of hundreds of subjects by immunosequencing and related them to cytomegalovirus serostatus. To predict cytomegalovirus infection status, the study brought together high-throughput TCR immunosequencing, statistical association of individual TCRs with disease status, and machine learning. An early release that covered several hundred HLA-typed donors contained approximately 290 gigabases of sequencing data and about 84 million unique TCR sequences. Donor age, sex, ethnicity and CMV serostatus were compiled together with the repertoire data. What the work shows at the level of the full study, not this receptor alone: The presence/absence analyses assumed that sequencing depth was roughly uniform across donors, and that assumption may not be true. Compared with equally common non-associated chains, HLA-associated TCR beta chains in a later analysis were more clonally expanded and had lower generation probabilities. A cluster of highly shared sequence variants was judged likely to be a technical artifact of the sequencing pipeline. Linkage disequilibrium might explain the correlated functional status among segregating V segments, but an unknown experimental factor could not be ruled out. Because counts were too low, more than 15 rarely observed V segments, including chromosome 9 orphons, were excluded from the earlier analysis of 500 to 700 of the donors. In an earlier analysis of 450 to 750 of the donors, most TCR beta V segments appeared in productive rearrangements about 90% or about 30% of the time, broadly matching IMGT annotations. Several of the top co-occurrence clusters appeared to be linked to parvovirus B19, influenza, CMV and Epstein-Barr virus, according to a later analysis. In a later genetic analysis, a missense DCLRE1C variant was associated with V-gene and J-gene trimming of TCR beta chains, and the association was replicated in an independent cohort. Because HLA typing was unavailable for some donors at each locus, only the typed subset was used in association tests. A later analysis found that TCR association rates varied across HLA loci, with DRB1 alleles showing the most associated TCRs and HLA-C alleles the fewest. In this cohort, only TCR beta chains were sequenced, and detectable features were limited by the absence of alpha or paired-chain data. Strong co-occurrence of HLA alleles, especially DR and DQ, made assigning TCR associations to individual alleles difficult. A later analysis found that most CMV-associated TCR beta chains appeared HLA-restricted, with HLA associations seemingly driven largely by CMV exposure. For the cohort, immune exposure information was limited to CMV serostatus. Compared with the roughly 710-donor mean, donors in an Asian-associated ancestry cluster had fewer N-insertions in productive TCRs, according to a later genetic analysis. In vitro tests confirmed that a few of the cytomegalovirus-associated TCR beta chains recognize cytomegalovirus antigens. The authors suggested that the approach could potentially be generalized to other disease states and immunological phenotypes. Some IMGT-functional V segments, including TRBV6-2 and TRBV6-3, could not be distinguished by the 87-base-pair reads and were therefore excluded. The study listed 150 to 200 TCR beta chains as associated with cytomegalovirus. A further reported finding was that TCR beta sequences accurately predicted the HLA-A and HLA-B alleles for most subjects in the first cohort. In both the original and validation cohorts, the classifier was reported to diagnose cytomegalovirus status with high specificity and sensitivity. At a false discovery rate of 0.05, a later analysis linked under 20,000 TCR beta sequences to specific HLA alleles. Across donors, most TCR sequences were observed very rarely, whereas some public TCRs were present in many individuals.

The cohort comprised 670 or so healthy bone marrow donors. All cohort members were sampled while nominally healthy, although unrecorded immune exposures were likely present. The donor tested CMV seronegative and was one of the 352 seronegative cohort members. A peripheral blood sample was collected from each donor, and TCR beta sequencing was performed on peripheral blood mononuclear cells. Genomic DNA extraction from the blood cell samples was performed with the Qiagen DNeasy Blood Extraction Kit. The library was built by means of the immunoSEQ multiplex PCR assay. The multiplex PCR relied on a mix of 60 forward primers for TCR Vbeta segments and 13 reverse primers for TCR Jbeta segments. A multiplex PCR assay on genomic DNA amplified the CDR3 region of rearranged TCR beta genes. The amplified TCR beta libraries were sequenced on the Illumina HiSeq System as 87-base-pair reads. The original pipeline was this. In a later analysis, roughly 80 million unique TCR beta chains were counted across the roughly 670 repertoires, and around 10 million of these chains were shared by at least two donors. Raw reads were error-corrected and collapsed into unique sequences with a nearest-neighbor algorithm that merged closely related sequences to remove PCR and sequencing errors. V, D and J gene segments were assigned by aligning CDR3 sequences to IMGT reference sequences. For a sequence to be retained, at least a six-nucleotide match to both a V gene segment and a J gene segment was required. Rearrangements were called productive when the CDR3 lacked stop codons and stayed in frame with V and J; all others were non-productive. CDR3 was defined by IMGT convention, running from the second conserved V-encoded cysteine to the conserved J-encoded phenylalanine. In an earlier analysis of more than 550 of the donors, sequences lacking an unambiguous match to a single V gene segment were excluded. An earlier analysis of about 600 of the donors called V segments functional above 56.7% productive rearrangements and segregating when the between-donor standard deviation exceeded 5%. A statistical classification framework was built to diagnose cytomegalovirus status from the catalog of TCR beta chain sequences. V and J gene assignment, in a later analysis, came from comparing TCR nucleotide sequences with IMGT/GENE-DB human TR gene sequences. Using the TCRdist pipeline, a later analysis assigned CDR3 sequences along with most-parsimonious VDJ recombination scenarios. A later analysis defined each TCR beta chain by its CDR3 amino acid sequence plus V-gene family, and excluded reads lacking a unique V-gene family. In a later analysis, 450 to 600 highly shared, low-generation-probability nucleotide sequences were removed to address suspected cross-contamination and a sequencing artifact. A later analysis calculated a clonal expansion index for each public chain from normalized within-repertoire ranks of inferred template counts. In a later analysis, generation probabilities were computed using a VDJ recombination model fitted to out-of-frame rearrangements, and the results were checked against IGoR. In a later analysis, hypergeometric tests were used to score TCR-TCR, TCR-HLA and TCR-CMV co-occurrence, with a repertoire-size bias correction applied to TCR pairs. In a later analysis, false discovery rates were estimated by permuting HLA or CMV assignments 20 times. In a later analysis, co-occurring TCRs were grouped using DBSCAN, and TCRdist sequence similarity was added for clustering within HLA-allele-positive subsets. For co-occurrence clustering, repertoires with fewer than 30,000 or more than 120,000 public chains were excluded, along with four or five repertoires with anomalous nucleotide sharing. TCRdb holds this immuneACCESS table with in-frame rearrangements only. Some clones are missing; in checked studies, unresolved V genes explain under half, and the rest has no known cause. V and J calls and clone size are given by that table; D and trimming were obtained from the DNA. This specimen's table enumerates about 130,000 clones. The top ten clonotypes cover around 2.7% of the sample.

A remark on this clone: No antigen is known for it.

CDR1 and CDR2 are drawn from the germline V gene (reference sequence): LNHDA, SQIVND. V is reduced by 7 bases and J by 7 bases, leaving a spacing of 14 bases between them. CDR3 length: 14 amino acids, cysteine to phenylalanine. CDR3 DNA is the only sequence kept; it has 42 bases, read in frame from the first base. The receptor was isolated from a man aged 25-40 years in good health and CMV-seronegative. Sequenced sample: PBMCs. Recombination joined TRBV19 with TRBJ1-6, and perhaps TRBD1 as D gene, on 6 matching bases. The CDR3 protein is CASNPAGENSPLHF. The sequenced DNA is TGTGCCAGTAACCCTGCAGGGGAGAATTCACCCCTCCACTTT.